The subject of this entry is one TCR beta chain. The data belong to a study of T cell clones after liver transplantation. The wider study: TCRbeta sequencing after a pre-transplant mixed lymphocyte reaction identified graft-donor-reactive clones, later tracked in post-transplant blood. Subjects received no induction therapy and standard immunosuppression until randomization at 12-24 months post-transplant.

The ends were cut back, 6 bases at V and 0 bases at J, with 13 bases in the middle. The CDR3 is 14 residues long. The germline V gene has CDR1 SGHDT and CDR2 YYEEEE. Measured with immunoSEQ multiplex PCR; TCRdb has only the in-frame clones, and not every one. In the table there are around 110,000 clones, about nine tenths of which are singletons. The receptor was derived from a human patient who received a liver transplant. Some T cells may possibly be graft donor cells. Here the sequenced sample was CD4+ T cells from blood, taken 12 months after liver transplant. V gene TRBV5-6 combines with J gene TRBJ2-7, with D maybe TRBD1 (6 bases). The CDR3 here is CASTSWDTSYEQYF. CDR3 coding DNA: TGTGCCAGCACCAGTTGGGACACCTCCTACGAGCAGTACTTC.